This T cell receptor (beta chain) was observed in a study of blood T cell repertoires in COVID-19. This table comes from immunoSEQ multiplex PCR, and its TCRdb copy is limited to in-frame clones, with some not included. In the table there are about 130,000 clones, roughly four fifths of which are singletons. CDR1 is MRHNA and CDR2 is SNTAGT in the germline V gene. The CDR3 sequence is 13 residues long. J was trimmed by 5 bases and V by 5 bases; bases with no gene match: 2. The chain joins TRBV6-4 to TRBJ1-1; 10 bases line up with TRBD1. This receptor was obtained from a man aged 30 to 39 with COVID-19, enrolled during active disease. The specimen was peripheral blood. CDR3 in amino acids: CASSRTGGTEAFF. The CDR3 DNA reads TGTGCCAGCAGTAGGACAGGGGGGACTGAAGCTTTCTTT.